The present T cell receptor (beta chain) was sequenced within a study of T cell responses to AZD1222 COVID-19 vaccine. Study summary: Recipients boosted at about 4 weeks or about 12 weeks are pooled. General study findings and limits: No day 14 peak samples; only post-peak repertoires were characterized.

Sequencing was performed with immunoSEQ multiplex PCR; in TCRdb, only in-frame clones are kept and a portion is missing. The table records about 140,000 clones, approximately 86% of them present only once. A note on this clone: The antigen is unknown.

The material was peripheral blood, obtained on day 0 of AZD1222 vaccination. This clonotype originated in an adult in good health.

CDR3 in amino acids: CASSPQIYEQYF. The CDR3 DNA follows: TGTGCCAGCAGCCCCCAGATCTACGAGCAGTACTTC. The chain links TRBV7-9 to TRBJ2-7; D remains ambiguous. CDR3 length: 12 residues. Trimming cost V 5 bases and J 3 bases, with 8 bases left between them. Germline V gene sequence: CDR1 SEHNR, CDR2 FQNEAQ (reference sequence).